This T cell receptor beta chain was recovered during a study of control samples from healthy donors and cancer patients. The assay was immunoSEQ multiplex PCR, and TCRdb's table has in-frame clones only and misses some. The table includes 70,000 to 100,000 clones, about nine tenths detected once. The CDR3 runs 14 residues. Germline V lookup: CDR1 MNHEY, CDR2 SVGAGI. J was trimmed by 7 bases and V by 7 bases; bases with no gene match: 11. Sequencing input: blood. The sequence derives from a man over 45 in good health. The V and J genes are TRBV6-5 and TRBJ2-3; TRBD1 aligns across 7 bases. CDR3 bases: TGTGCCAGCAACCCAACGAGGGGGCTAAATACGCAGTATTTT. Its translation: CASNPTRGLNTQYF.